The source of this T cell receptor beta chain is a study of blood T cell dynamics during melanoma immunotherapy. As concerns this clone: Antigen: not known.

Germline assignment: CDR1 GTSNPN and CDR2 SVGIG (reference sequence). This CDR3 has 13 amino acids. Trimming cost V 4 bases and J 0 bases, with 9 bases left between them. General study results and limits: PBMC repertoires of eventual disease-control patients split at W3 into clonality or diversity gains.

The protocol was immunoSEQ multiplex PCR, while the TCRdb copy is restricted to in-frame clones and leaves out a portion. The data hold about 19,000 clones, with 70% to 90% observed a single time. The sample's time point: week 3, after first cycle of checkpoint inhibitor. The specimen comprised blood, sampled from a patient treated with checkpoint blockade. This receptor was obtained from a human donor with melanoma. The rearrangement links TRBV30 to TRBJ1-1; D gene ambiguous. CDR3 amino acids: CAWIRHMNTEAFF. The CDR3 DNA sequence: TGTGCCTGGATTAGACATATGAACACTGAAGCTTTCTTT.